The clone carrying this T cell receptor beta chain showed up just a few times. This entry belongs to a study of OX40 agonist ivuxolimab in advanced cancers. In the study overall: Hepatocellular carcinoma, melanoma, renal cell or head and neck cancer occurred in dose-escalation patients.

Using immunoSEQ multiplex PCR, the repertoire was profiled, and TCRdb retains in-frame clones only, with some absent. The table records around 86,000 clones, about 92% of them present only once. Germline V lookup: CDR1 MNHEY, CDR2 SMNVEV (reference sequence). The V end lost 7 bases, the J end lost 0 bases, and 12 bases lay between the germline ends. The CDR3 consists of 15 residues. The input for sequencing was CD4+ or CD8+ T cells sorted from blood, taken in a trial of the OX40 agonist ivuxolimab. The sequence derives from an adult with an advanced solid tumor such as melanoma, head and neck, liver or kidney cancer. This chain joins TRBV27 and TRBJ2-2; no firm D call. This CDR3 reads CASTVGSPNTGELFF. In DNA form, the CDR3 reads TGTGCCAGCACCGTCGGTAGTCCGAACACCGGGGAGCTGTTTTTT.